The T cell receptor beta chain under discussion was sequenced for a study of breast tumors, draining lymph nodes, adjacent tissues. TCRdb fed the multiplex PCR reads into MiXCR, producing one record per CDR3 protein. Of around 140,000 distinct CDR3 sequences listed, under 25% are singletons. Axillary draining lymph nodes of breast cancer patients supplied the node samples. Findings and caveats of the study: The lymph node origin of tumor T cells was framed as consistent with a hypothesis, not demonstrated. Data fit most tumor T cells coming from lymph node, expanding in tumor.

A word on this clonotype: As yet, its antigen is unknown.

V was pared by 3 bases and J by 1 base, with 6 bases between. Germline lookup yields CDR1 KGHSH and CDR2 LQKENI. CDR3 length: 14 residues. This chain connects TRBV18 to TRBJ1-4, with a weak D call TRBD1 (6 bases). The specimen sequenced was axillary lymph node tissue. This sequence originates from a female donor with breast cancer. Some clones in this sample may be carry-over from other donors' samples. The CDR3 loop reads CASSPRGTNEKLFF. For the CDR3, the DNA is TGTGCCAGCTCACCCAGGGGAACTAATGAAAAACTGTTTTTT. Complete variable domain (other parts from reference TRBV18 and TRBJ1-4): NAGVMQNPRHLVRRRGQEARLRCSPMKGHSHVYWYRQLPEEGLKFMVYLQKENIIDESGMPKERFSAEFPKEGPSILRIQQVVRGDSAAYFCASSPRGTNEKLFFGSGTQLSVL.